The clone carrying this T cell receptor (beta chain) showed up just a few times. Its antigen remains unidentified. The sample belongs to a study of beta chain features in type 1 diabetes. The V gene lost 2 bases and the J gene lost 8 bases, with 17 bases spanning the gap. CDR3 length: 15 residues. Germline V gives CDR1 SGHAT, CDR2 FQDESV (reference sequence). Study-level points and caveats: Moderate yet significant TCRB CDR3 shortening was seen in Type 1 diabetes patients in all four CD4+ subsets.

Expressed TCRB transcripts were sequenced because the entire RNA isolate underwent reverse transcription. Assay used: immunoSEQ multiplex PCR; TCRdb lists only in-frame clones, some missing. The table lists 500,000 to 850,000 clones, more than 13% of them singletons. Sequenced sample: naive CD4+ T cells from blood. V gene TRBV11-1 combines with J gene TRBJ2-3; the D gene is possibly TRBD2 (7 bases). This clonotype originated in a man between 18 and 35 years old with type 1 diabetes. CDR3 nucleotides: TGTGCCAGCAGCTTAACGCTTAGTGCGGGGGCTACGCAGTATTTT. Translation gives CASSLTLSAGATQYF.